This T cell receptor (beta chain) was retrieved from a study of blood T cells in healthy people across ages. A second about 6 to 11 cycle PCR used barcoded and J-beta primers. TCRdb reprocessed the 5' RACE reads via MiXCR and lists one record per CDR3 protein. The profile shows 710,000 or so distinct CDR3 sequences, approximately 21% of them singletons. The CDR3 totals 17 residues. V was shortened by 8 bases and J by 0 bases, with 22 bases between the two germline ends. From germline, CDR1 is LGHDT and CDR2 YNNKEL (reference sequence). The clonotype originates from a man aged 65-85 years in good health. The chain joins TRBV3-1 to TRBJ1-1; D is perhaps TRBD1 (5 bases). Material: blood. The CDR3 spells CASGSAGGWEMNTEAFF. In DNA form, the CDR3 reads TGTGCCAGCGGCTCCGCGGGGGGTTGGGAAATGAACACTGAAGCTTTCTTT.